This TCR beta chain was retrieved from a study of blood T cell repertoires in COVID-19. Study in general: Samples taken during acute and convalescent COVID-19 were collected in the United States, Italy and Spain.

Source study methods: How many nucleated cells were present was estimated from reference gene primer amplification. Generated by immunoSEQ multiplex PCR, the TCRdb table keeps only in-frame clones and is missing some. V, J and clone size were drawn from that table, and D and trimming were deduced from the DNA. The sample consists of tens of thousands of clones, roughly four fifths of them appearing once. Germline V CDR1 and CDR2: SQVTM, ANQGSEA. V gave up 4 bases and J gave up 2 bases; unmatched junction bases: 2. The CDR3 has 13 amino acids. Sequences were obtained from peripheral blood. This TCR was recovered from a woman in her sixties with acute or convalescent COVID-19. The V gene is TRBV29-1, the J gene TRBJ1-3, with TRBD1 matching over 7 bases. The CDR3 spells CSVAQGAGNTIYF. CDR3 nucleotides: TGCAGCGTTGCCCAGGGGGCTGGAAACACCATATATTTT.